This T cell receptor (beta chain) was captured by sequencing in a study of shared clonotypes between healthy human individuals. Overall study findings and caveats: In contrast to clonotypes shared by all four donors, non-shared clonotypes had lower generation probabilities. Relative to memory subsets, naive subsets generally showed larger estimated richness.

TCRdb's copy holds only in-frame clones and misses some; the assay was immunoSEQ multiplex PCR. The sample records 2 million to 2.5 million clones, around 95% being singletons. The donor population consisted of healthy HIV-negative adults with no recent acute infections or vaccinations. Points on this clone: Its cognate antigen is unknown. This specimen includes other DNA sequences encoding the same CDR3.

Germline CDR1 is ENHRY and CDR2 is SYGVKD. This CDR3 has 14 residues. The V gene lost 0 bases and the J gene lost 2 bases, with 8 bases spanning the gap. The origin of this receptor is a man between 18 and 35 years old in good health. Material for sequencing was naive CD4+ T cells sorted from blood. The sample's subset: CD45RA+ positively selected. The genes are TRBV10-3 and TRBJ2-7, with D possibly TRBD1 on 5 matching bases. CDR3 sequence (DNA): TGTGCCATCAGTGAGTCTACAGGAACCTACGAGCAGTACTTC. Amino acids: CAISESTGTYEQYF.